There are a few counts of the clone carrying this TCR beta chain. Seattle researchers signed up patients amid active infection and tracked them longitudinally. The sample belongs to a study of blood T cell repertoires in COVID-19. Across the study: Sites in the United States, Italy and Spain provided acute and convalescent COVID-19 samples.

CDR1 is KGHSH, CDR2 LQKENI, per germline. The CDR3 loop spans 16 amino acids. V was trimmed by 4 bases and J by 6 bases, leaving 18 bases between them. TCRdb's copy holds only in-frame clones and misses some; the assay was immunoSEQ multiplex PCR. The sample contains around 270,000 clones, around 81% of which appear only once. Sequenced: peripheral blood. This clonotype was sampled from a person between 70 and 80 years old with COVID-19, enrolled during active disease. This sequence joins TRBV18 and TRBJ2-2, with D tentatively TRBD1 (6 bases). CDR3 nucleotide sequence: TGTGCCAGCTCACTCAACACGAACAGGGAAGCCGGGGAGCTGTTTTTT. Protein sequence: CASSLNTNREAGELFF.